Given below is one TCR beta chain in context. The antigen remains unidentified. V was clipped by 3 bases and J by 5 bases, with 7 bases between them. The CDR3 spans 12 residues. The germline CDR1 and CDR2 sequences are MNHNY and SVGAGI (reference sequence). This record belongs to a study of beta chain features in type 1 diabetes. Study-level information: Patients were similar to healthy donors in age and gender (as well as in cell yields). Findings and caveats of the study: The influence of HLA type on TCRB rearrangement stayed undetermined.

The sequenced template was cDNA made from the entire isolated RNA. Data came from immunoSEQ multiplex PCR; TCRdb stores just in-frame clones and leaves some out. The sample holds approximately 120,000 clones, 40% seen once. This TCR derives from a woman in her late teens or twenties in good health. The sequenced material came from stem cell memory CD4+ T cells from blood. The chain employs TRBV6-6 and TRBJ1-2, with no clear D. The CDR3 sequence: CASSYSGYGYTF. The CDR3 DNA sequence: TGTGCCAGCAGTTATAGCGGTTATGGCTACACCTTC.